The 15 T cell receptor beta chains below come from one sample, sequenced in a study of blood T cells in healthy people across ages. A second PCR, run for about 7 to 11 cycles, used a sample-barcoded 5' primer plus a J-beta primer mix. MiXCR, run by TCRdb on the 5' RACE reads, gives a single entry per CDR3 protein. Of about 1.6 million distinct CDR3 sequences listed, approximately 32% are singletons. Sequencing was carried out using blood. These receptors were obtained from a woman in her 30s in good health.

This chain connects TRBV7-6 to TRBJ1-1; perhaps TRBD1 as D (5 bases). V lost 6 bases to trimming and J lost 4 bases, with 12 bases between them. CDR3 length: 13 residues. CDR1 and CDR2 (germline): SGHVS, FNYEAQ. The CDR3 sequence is CASRQQEGTEAFF. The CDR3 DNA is TGTGCCAGCAGACAACAGGAAGGCACTGAAGCTTTCTTT.

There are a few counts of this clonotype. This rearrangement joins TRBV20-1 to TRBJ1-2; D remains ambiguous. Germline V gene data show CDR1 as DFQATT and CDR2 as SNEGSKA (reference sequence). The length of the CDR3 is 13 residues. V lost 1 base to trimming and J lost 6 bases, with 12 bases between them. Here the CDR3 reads CSARGKQSNGYTF. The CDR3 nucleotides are TGCAGTGCTAGAGGGAAACAGAGTAATGGCTACACCTTC.

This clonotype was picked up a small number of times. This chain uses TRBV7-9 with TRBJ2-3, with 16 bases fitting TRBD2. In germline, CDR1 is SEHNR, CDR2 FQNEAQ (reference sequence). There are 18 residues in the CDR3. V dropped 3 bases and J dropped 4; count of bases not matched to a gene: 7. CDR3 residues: CASSFGTSGRAGADTQYF. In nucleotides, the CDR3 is TGTGCCAGCAGCTTCGGGACTAGCGGGAGGGCAGGAGCAGATACGCAGTATTTT.

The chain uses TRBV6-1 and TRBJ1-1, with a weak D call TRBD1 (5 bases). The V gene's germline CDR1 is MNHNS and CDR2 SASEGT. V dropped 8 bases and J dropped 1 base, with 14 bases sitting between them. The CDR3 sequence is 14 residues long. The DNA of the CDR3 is TGTGCCAGCCGAATCCTCACAGGGAACACTGAAGCTTTCTTT. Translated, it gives CASRILTGNTEAFF.

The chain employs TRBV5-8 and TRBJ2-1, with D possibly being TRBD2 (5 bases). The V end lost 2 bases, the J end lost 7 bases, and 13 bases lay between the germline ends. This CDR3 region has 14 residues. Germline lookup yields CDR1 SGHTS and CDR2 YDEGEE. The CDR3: CASSFGRVGNEQFF. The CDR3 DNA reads TGTGCCAGCAGCTTCGGGCGGGTGGGGAATGAGCAGTTCTTC.

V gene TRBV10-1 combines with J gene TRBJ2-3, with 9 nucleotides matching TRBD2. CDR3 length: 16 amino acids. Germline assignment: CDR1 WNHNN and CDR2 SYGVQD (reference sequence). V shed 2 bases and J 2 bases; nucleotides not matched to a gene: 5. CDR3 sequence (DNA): TGCGCCAGCAGTGAGGAGACTAGCGGCTACACAGATACGCAGTATTTT. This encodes CASSEETSGYTDTQYF.

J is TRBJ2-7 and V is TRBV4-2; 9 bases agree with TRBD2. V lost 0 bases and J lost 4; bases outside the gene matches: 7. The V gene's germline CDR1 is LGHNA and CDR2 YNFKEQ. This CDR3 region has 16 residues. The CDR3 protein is CASSQDRSGSGYEQYF. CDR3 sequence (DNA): TGTGCCAGCAGCCAAGATCGTAGCGGGAGCGGATACGAGCAGTACTTC.

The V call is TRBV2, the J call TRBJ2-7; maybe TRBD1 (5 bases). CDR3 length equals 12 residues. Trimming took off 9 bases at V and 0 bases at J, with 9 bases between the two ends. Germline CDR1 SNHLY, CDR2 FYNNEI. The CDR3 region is CASRQLSYEQYF. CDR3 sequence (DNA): TGTGCCAGTAGACAGCTCTCCTACGAGCAGTACTTC.

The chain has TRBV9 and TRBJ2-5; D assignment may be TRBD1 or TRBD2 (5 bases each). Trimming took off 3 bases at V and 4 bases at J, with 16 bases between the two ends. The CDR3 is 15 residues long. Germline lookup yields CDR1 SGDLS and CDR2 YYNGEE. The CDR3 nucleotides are TGTGCCAGCAGCGGTAGTTGGGACCCGGCAGAGACCCAGTACTTC. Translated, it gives CASSGSWDPAETQYF.

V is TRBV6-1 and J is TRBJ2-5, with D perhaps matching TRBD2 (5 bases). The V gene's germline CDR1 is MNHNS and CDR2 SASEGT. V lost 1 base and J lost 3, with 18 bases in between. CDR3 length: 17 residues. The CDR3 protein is CASSEVGLGTGKETQYF. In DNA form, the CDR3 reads TGTGCCAGCAGTGAAGTGGGCCTAGGTACGGGGAAAGAGACCCAGTACTTC.

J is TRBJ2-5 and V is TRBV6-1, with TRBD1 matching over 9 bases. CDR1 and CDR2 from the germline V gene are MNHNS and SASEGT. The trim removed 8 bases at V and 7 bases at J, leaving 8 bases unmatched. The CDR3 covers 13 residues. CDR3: CASRTGALVTQYF. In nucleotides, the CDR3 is TGTGCCAGCCGGACAGGGGCTTTGGTGACCCAGTACTTC.

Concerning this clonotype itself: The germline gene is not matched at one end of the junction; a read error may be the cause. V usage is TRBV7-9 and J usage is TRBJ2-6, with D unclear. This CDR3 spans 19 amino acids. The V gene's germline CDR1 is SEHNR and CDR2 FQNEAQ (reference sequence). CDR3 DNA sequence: TGTGCCAGCAACTTAGTCCACAGCGTCGAAAGGTCTGGGGCCAACGTCCTGACTTTC. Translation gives CASNLVHSVERSGANVLTF.

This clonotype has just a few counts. CDR3 sequence reads: CASKSETGQLSYNEQFF. CDR3 DNA: TGTGCCAGCAAATCTGAGACAGGACAGCTGTCCTACAATGAGCAGTTCTTC. The genes are TRBV12-3 or TRBV12-4 and TRBJ2-1, with D tentatively TRBD1 (6 bases). The V and J ends lost 7 bases and 1 base respectively, with 20 bases between them. This CDR3 region has 17 residues.

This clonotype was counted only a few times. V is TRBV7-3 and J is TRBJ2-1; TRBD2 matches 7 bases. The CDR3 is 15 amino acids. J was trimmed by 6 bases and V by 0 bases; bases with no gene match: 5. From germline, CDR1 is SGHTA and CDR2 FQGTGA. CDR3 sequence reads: CASSLTRRERNEQFF. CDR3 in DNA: TGTGCCAGCAGCTTAACTAGGCGGGAGCGCAATGAGCAGTTCTTC. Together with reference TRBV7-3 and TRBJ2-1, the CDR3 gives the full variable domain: GAGVSQTPSNKVTEKGKYVELRCDPISGHTALYWYRQSLGQGPEFLIYFQGTGAADDSGLPNDRFFAVRPEGSVSTLKIQRTERGDSAVYLCASSLTRRERNEQFFGPGTRLTVL.

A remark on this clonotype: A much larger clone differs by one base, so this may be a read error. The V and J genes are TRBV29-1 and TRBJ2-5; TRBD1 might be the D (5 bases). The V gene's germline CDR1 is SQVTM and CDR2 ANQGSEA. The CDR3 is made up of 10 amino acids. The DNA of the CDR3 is TGCGGCGGACAATTTGGGACCCAGTACTTC. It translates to CGGQFGTQYF.